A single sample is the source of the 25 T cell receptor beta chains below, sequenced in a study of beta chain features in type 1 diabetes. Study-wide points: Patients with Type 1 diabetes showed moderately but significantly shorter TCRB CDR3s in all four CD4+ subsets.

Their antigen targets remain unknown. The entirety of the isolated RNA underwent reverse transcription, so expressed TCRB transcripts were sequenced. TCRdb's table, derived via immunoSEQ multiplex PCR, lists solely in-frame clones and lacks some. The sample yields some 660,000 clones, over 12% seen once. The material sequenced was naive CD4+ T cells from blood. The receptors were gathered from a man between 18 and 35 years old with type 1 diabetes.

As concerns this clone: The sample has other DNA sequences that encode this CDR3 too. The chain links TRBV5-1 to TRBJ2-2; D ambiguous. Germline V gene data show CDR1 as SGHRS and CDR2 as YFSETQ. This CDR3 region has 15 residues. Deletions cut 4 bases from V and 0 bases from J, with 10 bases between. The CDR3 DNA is TGCGCCAGCAGCCCTGGTGTCCCGAACACCGGGGAGCTGTTTTTT. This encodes CASSPGVPNTGELFF.

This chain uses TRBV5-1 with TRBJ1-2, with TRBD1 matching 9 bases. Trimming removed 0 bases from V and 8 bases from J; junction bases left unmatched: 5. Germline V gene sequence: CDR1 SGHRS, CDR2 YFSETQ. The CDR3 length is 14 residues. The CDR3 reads CASSLETTGGGYTF. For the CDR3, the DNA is TGCGCCAGCAGCTTGGAGACAACAGGGGGCGGCTACACCTTC. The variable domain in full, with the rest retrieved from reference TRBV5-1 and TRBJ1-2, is KAGVTQTPRYLIKTRGQQVTLSCSPISGHRSVSWYQQTPGQGLQFLFEYFSETQRNKGNFPGRFSGRQFSNSRSEMNVSTLELGDSALYLCASSLETTGGGYTFGSGTRLTVV.

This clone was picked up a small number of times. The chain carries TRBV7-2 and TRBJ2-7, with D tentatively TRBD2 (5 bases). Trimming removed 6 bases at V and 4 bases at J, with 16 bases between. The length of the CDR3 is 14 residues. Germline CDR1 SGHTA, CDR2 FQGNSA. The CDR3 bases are TGTGCCAGCAGTTACCCGGGATCCAGGTACGAGCAGTACTTC. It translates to CASSYPGSRYEQYF.

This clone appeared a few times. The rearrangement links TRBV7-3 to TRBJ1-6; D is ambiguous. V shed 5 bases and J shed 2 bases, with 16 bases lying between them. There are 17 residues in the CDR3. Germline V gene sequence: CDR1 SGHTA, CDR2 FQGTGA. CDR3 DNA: TGTGCCAGCAGCCAAGGCGGGGTAGGCACCTATAATTCACCCCTCCACTTT. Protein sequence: CASSQGGVGTYNSPLHF.

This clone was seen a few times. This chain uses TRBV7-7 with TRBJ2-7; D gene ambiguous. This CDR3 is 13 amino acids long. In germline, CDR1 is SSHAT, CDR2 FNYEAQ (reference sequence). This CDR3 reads CAIGPLGSYEQYF. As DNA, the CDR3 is TGTGCTATCGGACCTCTGGGCTCCTACGAGCAGTACTTC. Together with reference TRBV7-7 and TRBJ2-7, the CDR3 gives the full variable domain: GAGVSQSPRYKVTKRGQDVTLRCDPISSHATLYWYQQALGQGPEFLTYFNYEAQPDKSGLPSDRFSAERPEGSISTLTIQRTEQRDSAMYRCAIGPLGSYEQYFGPGTRLTVT.

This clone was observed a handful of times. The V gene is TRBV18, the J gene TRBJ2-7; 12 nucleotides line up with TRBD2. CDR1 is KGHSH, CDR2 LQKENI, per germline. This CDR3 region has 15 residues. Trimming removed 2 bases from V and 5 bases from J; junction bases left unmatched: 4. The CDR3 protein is CASSPGLAGQNEQYF. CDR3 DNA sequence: TGTGCCAGCTCACCAGGACTAGCGGGACAAAACGAGCAGTACTTC.

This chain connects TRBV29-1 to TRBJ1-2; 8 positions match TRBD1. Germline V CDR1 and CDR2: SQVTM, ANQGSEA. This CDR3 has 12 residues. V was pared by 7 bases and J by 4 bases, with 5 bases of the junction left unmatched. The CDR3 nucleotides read TGCAGCGGGTCAGACAGGGGCTATGGCTACACCTTC. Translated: CSGSDRGYGYTF.

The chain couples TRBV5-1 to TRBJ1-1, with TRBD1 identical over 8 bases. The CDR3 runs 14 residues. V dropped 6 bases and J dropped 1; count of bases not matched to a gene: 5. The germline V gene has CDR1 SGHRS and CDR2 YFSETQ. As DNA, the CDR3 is TGCGCCAGCACCCTGACAGGGGAGAACACTGAAGCTTTCTTT. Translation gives CASTLTGENTEAFF. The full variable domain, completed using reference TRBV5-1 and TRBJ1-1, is KAGVTQTPRYLIKTRGQQVTLSCSPISGHRSVSWYQQTPGQGLQFLFEYFSETQRNKGNFPGRFSGRQFSNSRSEMNVSTLELGDSALYLCASTLTGENTEAFFGQGTRLTVV.

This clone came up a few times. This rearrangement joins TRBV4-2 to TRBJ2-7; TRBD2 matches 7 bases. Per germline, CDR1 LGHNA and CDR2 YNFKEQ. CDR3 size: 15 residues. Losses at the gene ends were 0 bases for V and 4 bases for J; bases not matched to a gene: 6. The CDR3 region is CASSQEGGSLYEQYF. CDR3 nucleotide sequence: TGTGCCAGCAGCCAAGAGGGCGGGAGTCTGTACGAGCAGTACTTC.

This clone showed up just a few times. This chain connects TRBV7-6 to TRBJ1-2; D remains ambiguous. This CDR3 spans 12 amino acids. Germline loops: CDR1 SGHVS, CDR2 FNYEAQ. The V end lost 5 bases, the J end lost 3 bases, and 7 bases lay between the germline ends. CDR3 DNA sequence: TGTGCCAGCAGCGCGGCGCACTATGGCTACACCTTC. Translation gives CASSAAHYGYTF.

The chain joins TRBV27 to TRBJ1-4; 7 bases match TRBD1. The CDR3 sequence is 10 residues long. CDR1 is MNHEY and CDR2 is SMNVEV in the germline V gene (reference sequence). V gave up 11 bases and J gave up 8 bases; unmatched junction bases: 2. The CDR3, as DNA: TGTGCCGCAGGGGGGGAAAAACTGTTTTTT. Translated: CAAGGEKLFF.

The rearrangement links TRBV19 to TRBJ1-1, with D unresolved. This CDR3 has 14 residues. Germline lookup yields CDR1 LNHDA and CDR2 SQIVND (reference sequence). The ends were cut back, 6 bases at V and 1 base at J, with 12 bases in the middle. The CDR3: CASRILGENTEAFF. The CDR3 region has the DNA TGTGCCAGTAGAATTCTCGGGGAGAACACTGAAGCTTTCTTT.

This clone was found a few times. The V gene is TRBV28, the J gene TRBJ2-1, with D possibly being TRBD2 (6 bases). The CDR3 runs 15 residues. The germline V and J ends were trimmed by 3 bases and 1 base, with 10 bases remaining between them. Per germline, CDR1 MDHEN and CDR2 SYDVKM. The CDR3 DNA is TGTGCCAGCAGTTTCTTCGGGGGTTCCTACAATGAGCAGTTCTTC. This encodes CASSFFGGSYNEQFF. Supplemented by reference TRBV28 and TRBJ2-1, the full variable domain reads DVKVTQSSRYLVKRTGEKVFLECVQDMDHENMFWYRQDPGLGLRLIYFSYDVKMKEKGDIPEGYSVSREKKERFSLILESASTNQTSMYLCASSFFGGSYNEQFFGPGTRLTVL.

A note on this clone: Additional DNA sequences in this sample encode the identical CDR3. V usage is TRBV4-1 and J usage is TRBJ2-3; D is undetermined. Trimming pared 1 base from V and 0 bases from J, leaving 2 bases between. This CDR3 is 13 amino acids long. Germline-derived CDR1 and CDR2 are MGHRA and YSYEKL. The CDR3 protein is CASSQVSTDTQYF. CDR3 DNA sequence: TGCGCCAGCAGCCAAGTCAGCACAGATACGCAGTATTTT.

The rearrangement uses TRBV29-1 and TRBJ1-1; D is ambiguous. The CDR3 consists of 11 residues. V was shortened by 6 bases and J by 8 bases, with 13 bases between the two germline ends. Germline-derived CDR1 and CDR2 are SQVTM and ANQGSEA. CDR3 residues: CSVRRSEEAFF. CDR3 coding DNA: TGCAGCGTCCGACGATCCGAAGAAGCTTTCTTT.

The CDR3 reads CASSPGTSRDNEQFF. CDR3 bases: TGCGCCAGCAGCCCGGGGACTAGTAGGGACAATGAGCAGTTCTTC. The chain uses TRBV5-1 and TRBJ2-1, with 8 positions matching TRBD2. The V gene end was trimmed by 4 bases and the J gene end by 5 bases; junction bases not matched to a gene: 8. CDR1 is SGHRS, CDR2 YFSETQ, per germline. The CDR3 has 15 amino acids.

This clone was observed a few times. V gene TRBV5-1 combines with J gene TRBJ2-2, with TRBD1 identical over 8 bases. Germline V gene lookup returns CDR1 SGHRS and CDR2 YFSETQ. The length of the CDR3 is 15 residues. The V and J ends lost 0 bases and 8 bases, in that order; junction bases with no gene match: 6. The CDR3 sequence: CASSLGTGSSGELFF. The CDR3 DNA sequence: TGCGCCAGCAGCTTGGGGACAGGGTCTTCTGGGGAGCTGTTTTTT.

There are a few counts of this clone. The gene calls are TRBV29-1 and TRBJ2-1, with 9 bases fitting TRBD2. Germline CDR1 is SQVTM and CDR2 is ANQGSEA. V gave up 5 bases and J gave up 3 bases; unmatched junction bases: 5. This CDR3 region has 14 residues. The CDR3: CSVSGTSRYNEQFF. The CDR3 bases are TGCAGCGTTTCGGGGACTAGCCGCTACAATGAGCAGTTCTTC.

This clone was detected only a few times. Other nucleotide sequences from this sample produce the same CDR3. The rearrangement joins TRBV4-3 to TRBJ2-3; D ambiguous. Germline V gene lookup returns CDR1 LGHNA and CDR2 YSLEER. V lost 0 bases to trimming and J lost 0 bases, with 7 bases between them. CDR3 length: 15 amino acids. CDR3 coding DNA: TGCGCCAGCAGCCAAGATCGGCGGAGCACAGATACGCAGTATTTT. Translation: CASSQDRRSTDTQYF.

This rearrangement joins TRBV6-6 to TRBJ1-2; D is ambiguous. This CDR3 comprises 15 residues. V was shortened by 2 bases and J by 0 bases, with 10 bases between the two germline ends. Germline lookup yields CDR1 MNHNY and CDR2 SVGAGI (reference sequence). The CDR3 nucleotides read TGTGCCAGCAGTTACACGGAGCCATCTAACTATGGCTACACCTTC. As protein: CASSYTEPSNYGYTF.

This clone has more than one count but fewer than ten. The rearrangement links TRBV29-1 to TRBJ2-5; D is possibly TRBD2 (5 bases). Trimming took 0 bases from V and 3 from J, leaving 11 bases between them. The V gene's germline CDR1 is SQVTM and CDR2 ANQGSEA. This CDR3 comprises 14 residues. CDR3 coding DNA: TGCAGCGTTGAAGACACGGGGAGAGAAGAGACCCAGTACTTC. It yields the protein CSVEDTGREETQYF.

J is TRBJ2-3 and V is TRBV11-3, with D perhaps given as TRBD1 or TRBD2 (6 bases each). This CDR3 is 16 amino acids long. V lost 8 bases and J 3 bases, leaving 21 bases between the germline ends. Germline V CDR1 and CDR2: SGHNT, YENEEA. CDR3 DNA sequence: TGTGCCAGCGCCCGAGGTGGGCAGGGGAGGACAGATACGCAGTATTTT. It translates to CASARGGQGRTDTQYF.

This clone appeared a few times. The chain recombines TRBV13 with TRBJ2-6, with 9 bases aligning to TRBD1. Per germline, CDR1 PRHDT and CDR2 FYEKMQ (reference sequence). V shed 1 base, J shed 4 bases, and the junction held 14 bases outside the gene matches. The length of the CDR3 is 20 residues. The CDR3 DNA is TGTGCCAGCAGCTTAGTAACGGGGGACAGGGTTACGGCAGGGGCCAACGTCCTGACTTTC. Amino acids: CASSLVTGDRVTAGANVLTF.

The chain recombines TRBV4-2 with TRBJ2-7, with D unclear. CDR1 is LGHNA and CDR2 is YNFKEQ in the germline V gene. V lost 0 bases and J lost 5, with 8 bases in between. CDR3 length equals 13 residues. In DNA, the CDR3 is TGTGCCAGCAGCCAAGAGTTATCCGACGAGCAGTACTTC. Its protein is CASSQELSDEQYF.

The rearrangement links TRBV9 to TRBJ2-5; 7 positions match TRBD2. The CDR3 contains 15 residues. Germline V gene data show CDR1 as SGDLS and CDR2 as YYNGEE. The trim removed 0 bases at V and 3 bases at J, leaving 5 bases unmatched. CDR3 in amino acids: CASSVAQSGEETQYF. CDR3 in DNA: TGTGCCAGCAGCGTAGCCCAGAGCGGGGAAGAGACCCAGTACTTC.